The 20 T cell receptor beta chains in this list originate from one sample, sequenced in a study of blood T cell repertoires in COVID-19. Method: immunoSEQ multiplex PCR; TCRdb's copy keeps in-frame clones and lacks some. The sample lists fewer than 300,000 clones, 70% to 90% occurring once. The sequencing input was peripheral blood. The source of these receptors is a woman aged 45-65 years with acute or convalescent COVID-19.

The rearrangement links TRBV21-1 to TRBJ1-5; the table's D call, TRBD1, was not checked against the DNA. TRBV21-1 is a known pseudogene. This CDR3 has 14 amino acids. This CDR3 is CASSTPRGSQPQHF. CDR3 in DNA: TGTGCCAGCAGCACTCCCAGGGGGAGTCAGCCCCAGCATTTT.

The rearrangement links TRBV4-3 to TRBJ2-7; TRBD1 matches at 9 bases. V was clipped by 1 base and J by 4 bases; unmatched bases: 5. The germline CDR1 and CDR2 sequences are LGHNA and YSLEER. The CDR3 has 15 amino acids. CDR3 DNA: TGCGCCAGCAGCCAAGCAGTACAGGGGGCTTACGAGCAGTACTTC. As protein: CASSQAVQGAYEQYF.

The rearrangement uses TRBV20-1 and TRBJ1-5, with 7 nucleotides matching TRBD1. The germline CDR1 and CDR2 sequences are DFQATT and SNEGSKA (reference sequence). The CDR3 is 14 residues long. V was pared by 3 bases and J by 2 bases, with 4 bases of the junction left unmatched. The DNA for the CDR3 is TGCAGTGCTAGTGAGGGGGCTGGCAATCAGCCCCAGCATTTT. It encodes CSASEGAGNQPQHF.

The chain combines TRBV28 with TRBJ1-3, with D possibly matching TRBD1 (6 bases). The length of the CDR3 is 15 residues. Per germline, CDR1 MDHEN and CDR2 SYDVKM. Trimming pared 3 bases from V and 0 bases from J, leaving 9 bases between. CDR3 sequence: CASSFGGLSGNTIYF. CDR3 bases: TGTGCCAGCAGTTTCGGGGGGCTCTCTGGAAACACCATATATTTT.

This clone has just one count. The rearrangement joins TRBV27 to TRBJ2-3; TRBD1 agrees at 7 bases. This CDR3 is built from 14 residues. J gave up 6 bases and V 1 base, and 4 bases lay outside the gene matches. Germline-derived CDR1 and CDR2 are MNHEY and SMNVEV (reference sequence). Written as DNA, the CDR3 is TGTGCCAGCAGTTTATGGGGCAGGGGGGATACGCAGTATTTT. It translates to CASSLWGRGDTQYF.

The gene calls are TRBV30 and TRBJ1-2; 8 bases match TRBD1. Germline lookup yields CDR1 GTSNPN and CDR2 SVGIG (reference sequence). The CDR3 is made up of 15 amino acids. The V and J ends lost 3 bases and 0 bases, in that order; junction bases with no gene match: 6. The CDR3 DNA is TGTGCCTGGAGAGGACAGGGACGGTCTAACTATGGCTACACCTTC. It codes for CAWRGQGRSNYGYTF.

The chain couples TRBV7-2 to TRBJ2-7; 8 nucleotides align to TRBD1. Germline trimming cut 4 bases from V and 3 bases from J; bases unmatched to any gene: 5. Germline CDR1 SGHTA, CDR2 FQGNSA. This CDR3 has 14 amino acids. The CDR3 nucleotides read TGTGCCAGCAGCTCCGGGACAGGCCGCTACGAGCAGTACTTC. Protein product: CASSSGTGRYEQYF.

For the CDR3, the DNA is TGCGCCAGCAGCCCGGGGACTAGCGGGAAGAGGAATGAGCAGTTCTTC. Residues: CASSPGTSGKRNEQFF. The chain carries TRBV5-1 and TRBJ2-1; TRBD2 aligns across 13 bases. The germline gives CDR1 SGHRS, CDR2 YFSETQ. The V and J ends lost 4 bases and 7 bases, in that order; junction bases with no gene match: 8. The CDR3 runs to 16 residues. The full variable domain, rest sourced from reference TRBV5-1 and TRBJ2-1, is KAGVTQTPRYLIKTRGQQVTLSCSPISGHRSVSWYQQTPGQGLQFLFEYFSETQRNKGNFPGRFSGRQFSNSRSEMNVSTLELGDSALYLCASSPGTSGKRNEQFFGPGTRLTVL.

The V gene is TRBV6-1, the J gene TRBJ2-2, with 9 bases fitting TRBD2. Germline trimming cut 3 bases from V and 1 base from J; bases unmatched to any gene: 6. CDR1 and CDR2 (germline): MNHNS, SASEGT. The CDR3 totals 17 residues. The CDR3 DNA reads TGTGCCAGCAGTGAGGTCGCGGGAGGGGGGAACACCGGGGAGCTGTTTTTT. It specifies CASSEVAGGGNTGELFF.

This chain links TRBV3-1 (or the pseudogene TRBV3-2) with TRBJ2-3, with TRBD1 matching 9 bases. From germline, CDR1 is LGHDT and CDR2 YNNKEL (reference sequence). The V gene end was trimmed by 1 base and the J gene end by 6 bases; junction bases not matched to a gene: 11. There are 17 residues in the CDR3. The CDR3 DNA follows: TGTGCCAGCAGCCAAGCTGGGACAGGGTGGAGGCGGGATACGCAGTATTTT. Residues: CASSQAGTGWRRDTQYF.

V usage is TRBV11-2 and J usage is TRBJ2-2; maybe TRBD2 (5 bases). V was shortened by 11 bases and J by 6 bases, with 16 bases between the two germline ends. This CDR3 contains 13 residues. Per germline, CDR1 SGHAT and CDR2 FQNNGV. The CDR3 protein is CAGITNGAGELFF. The CDR3 bases are TGTGCCGGCATTACAAACGGGGCCGGGGAGCTGTTTTTT.

In DNA, the CDR3 is TGCGCCAGCAGCTTAAAACAGGGGGACGGGGCTTTCTTT. Encoded protein: CASSLKQGDGAFF. The chain joins TRBV5-1 to TRBJ1-1; 8 bases are shared with TRBD1. The germline V gene encodes CDR1 SGHRS and CDR2 YFSETQ. The length of the CDR3 is 13 residues. V shed 2 bases, J shed 11 bases, and the junction held 8 bases outside the gene matches.

The rearrangement uses TRBV6-5 and TRBJ2-1; 11 nucleotides align to TRBD2. V gave up 6 bases and J gave up 9 bases; unmatched junction bases: 4. CDR3 length equals 13 residues. The germline V gene has CDR1 MNHEY and CDR2 SVGAGI. CDR3 sequence reads: CASRLAGVFEQFF. The CDR3 bases are TGTGCCAGCAGACTAGCGGGAGTATTTGAGCAGTTCTTC.

The chain recombines TRBV23-1 with TRBJ2-7, with a possible D match to TRBD1 (5 bases). Being an ORF, TRBV23-1 has a function that is uncertain. Trimming left V 0 bases short and J 7 bases short, with 16 bases between. This CDR3 spans 15 amino acids. CDR3 DNA sequence: TGCGCCAGCAGTCAATCGACTCAGGGTCTGGGGGAGCAGTACTTC. It is translated as CASSQSTQGLGEQYF.

The CDR3 DNA sequence: TGCGCCAGCAGCCAAGATATAGGAGCTACTAATGAAAAACTGTTTTTT. Its translation: CASSQDIGATNEKLFF. The chain uses TRBV4-3 and TRBJ1-4; no definite D call. Germline V gives CDR1 LGHNA, CDR2 YSLEER. The CDR3 covers 16 residues. The ends were cut back, 0 bases at V and 2 bases at J, with 10 bases in the middle.

This chain links TRBV28 with TRBJ1-6; 7 bases fit TRBD1. The germline gives CDR1 MDHEN, CDR2 SYDVKM. J was trimmed by 7 bases and V by 6 bases; bases with no gene match: 3. The CDR3 sequence is 13 residues long. CDR3 nucleotides: TGTGCCAGCAGGACAGGGAGCAATTCACCCCTCCACTTT. It encodes CASRTGSNSPLHF.

The chain recombines TRBV5-1 with TRBJ2-3; TRBD2 is a possible D gene (5 bases). From germline, CDR1 is SGHRS and CDR2 YFSETQ. Trimming shortened V by 7 bases and J by 1 base, and 19 bases separated the two germline ends. The CDR3 totals 16 residues. For the CDR3, the DNA is TGCGCCAGCTCCTCCGGAGCGGCGGTCGGCACAGATACGCAGTATTTT. It yields the protein CASSSGAAVGTDTQYF.

This chain joins TRBV27 and TRBJ2-5; TRBD2 is a possible D gene (5 bases). Germline V gene lookup returns CDR1 MNHEY and CDR2 SMNVEV (reference sequence). The CDR3 contains 11 residues. V was pared by 7 bases and J by 7 bases, with 10 bases between. CDR3 nucleotide sequence: TGTGCCAGCAAGCGAGGAGGGACCCAGTACTTC. Residues: CASKRGGTQYF.

This chain links TRBV5-1 with TRBJ1-1, with 11 bases identical to TRBD1. With V trimmed by 4 bases and J by 8 bases, 7 bases remained unmatched. The CDR3 covers 14 residues. Germline CDR1 and CDR2: SGHRS and YFSETQ. The chain's CDR3 is CASSQGTGGTEAFF. DNA for the CDR3: TGCGCCAGCAGCCAGGGGACAGGGGGAACCGAAGCTTTCTTT. Combining the CDR3 with reference TRBV5-1 and TRBJ1-1 gives the whole variable domain KAGVTQTPRYLIKTRGQQVTLSCSPISGHRSVSWYQQTPGQGLQFLFEYFSETQRNKGNFPGRFSGRQFSNSRSEMNVSTLELGDSALYLCASSQGTGGTEAFFGQGTRLTVV.

In this sample, this clone turned up a few times. J is TRBJ1-3 and V is TRBV4-2, with D unresolved. Germline lookup yields CDR1 LGHNA and CDR2 YNFKEQ. Trimming removed 3 bases from V and 0 bases from J, with 12 bases in between. This CDR3 region has 16 residues. CDR3 sequence reads: CASSHMGRSSGNTIYF. The CDR3 DNA reads as TGTGCCAGCAGCCATATGGGCCGAAGCTCTGGAAACACCATATATTTT.